Here is one TCR beta chain with its context. No antigen is known for it. Qualities for individual bases were not recorded, and no much larger clone is one base off. The entry originates in a study of blood T cells in healthy people across ages (dated by TCRdb to between 2015 and 2017). Regarding the study in general: In model experiments, roughly one uniquely barcoded TCR beta cDNA molecule per two T cells was captured by template switching. Using deep sequencing normalized with unique cDNA molecular identifiers, the study measured how TCR beta repertoire diversity changes with age. The donors were divided into four age groups: young (average around 15 years), middle-aged (approximately 41), aged (around 59) and long-lived (82). To avoid experimental bias, donors of different ages were distributed randomly across sequencing lanes. The study analyzed two additional independent replicas of 1 million unique cDNA reads from the same blood draw for two donors, one aged 18 to 29 and one aged 80 or older.

The library was made by 5' RACE. TCRdb records Illumina HiSeq 2500 as the sequencer. A second PCR of about 7 to 12 cycles was run with a J-beta primer mix and a sample-barcoded 5' primer. A unique molecular identifier was introduced onto each TCR beta cDNA molecule by a template-switch 5' adaptor carrying 12 random nucleotides. At least 3 million CDR3-containing paired-end reads were obtained from each sample. First-strand cDNA synthesis was performed from all RNA using the Mint cDNA synthesis kit, with priming by a TRBC-specific oligonucleotide. All cDNA was treated with uracil-DNA glycosylase and then went through a first 18-cycle PCR with the universal primers M1SS and BC2_uni_R. The authors' pipeline ran thus. Each sample was normalized by randomly selecting 1 million high-quality reads, each carrying a distinct molecular identifier. Reads sharing molecular identifiers were discarded rather than binned into consensus sequences. MiTCR, set to a Q25 quality threshold and the strictest error-elimination algorithm, was used for CDR3 identification, clonotype clustering and error correction. A nonparametric unseen species model with Euler transformation was used to estimate lower-bound total TCR beta diversity. Clones were called with MiXCR by TCRdb after fastp trimmed the public reads at Q25, and only in-frame beta chains were retained. Duplicate CDR3 protein sequences are folded into a single record with the most common DNA and genes. These V and J calls rely on TCRdb rather than the paper's analysis. This sample has some 880,000 distinct CDR3 sequences in its table, and 35% to 40% of those were observed once. Of the sample, approximately 12% falls within the top ten clones.

The roughly 38 donors, aged 6 to 90 years, were systemically healthy Caucasian individuals from Russia. Around 10 milliliters of peripheral blood were drawn from each donor into EDTA-treated Vacutainer tubes. Ficoll-Paque density-gradient centrifugation was used to isolate PBMCs, with at least 6 million obtained per sample. Trizol reagent was used to extract total RNA from the PBMCs, yielding at least 5 micrograms per sample. For every donor, an aliquot of PBMCs went through flow cytometry to measure the percentages of naive CD45RAhigh/CD27high T cells. Beyond this particular receptor, the publication reports: Compared with the aged group, more naive CD4+ T cells, fewer expanded clones and increased TCR diversity were shown by the long-lived group, suggesting age selection. Observed TCR beta diversity correlated strongly with the percentage of naive T cells measured by flow cytometry. As age increased, observed TCR beta diversity per million T cells dropped in a roughly linear way, and a significant reduction was already evident by age approximately 40. Estimates of total diversity based on one million sequenced T cells were considered lower bounds and underestimates. Because profiling used bulk unsorted PBMCs, naive and antigen-experienced compartments could not be compared conclusively. The CMV infection status of donors was not known, potentially confounding age-related changes in expanded clonotypes.

This clonotype was sampled from a man aged 18 to 30 in good health. What was sequenced was blood.

The CDR3 loop reads CASTWRYGEKLFF. The DNA reads as follows: TGTGCCAGCACCTGGCGATATGGTGAAAAACTGTTTTTT. Rearrangement joined TRBV27 to TRBJ1-4; there is no confident call for the D gene. Taken from the germline V gene (reference sequence), the CDR1 and CDR2 loops are MNHEY and SMNVEV. Cut back by 7 bases and 7 bases, the V and J ends lie 13 bases apart. Reading from cysteine to phenylalanine, the CDR3 counts 13 amino acids. Just the 39-base CDR3 DNA is kept, in frame starting at base 1. The CDR3 plus the reference TRBV27 and TRBJ1-4 genes for the other parts give the full variable domain: EAQVTQNPRYLITVTGKKLTVTCSQNMNHEYMSWYRQDPGLGLRQIYYSMNVEVTDKGDVPEGYKVSRKEKRNFPLILESPSPNQTSLYFCASTWRYGEKLFFGSGTQLSVL.